This T cell receptor beta chain was documented in a study of Graves' ophthalmopathy and Graves' hyperthyroidism. Amplified TCR beta CDR3 regions were obtained using RNA transcripts as template. HTBI-primed first-round RT-PCR preceded second-round multiplex PCR. TCRdb fed the multiplex PCR reads into MiXCR, producing one record per CDR3 protein. The sample records approximately 700,000 distinct CDR3 sequences, more than 40% being singletons. Details on this clonotype: Antigen unknown. A read error is possible here, since a much larger clone lies one base away.

The study, taken as a whole, reports: Most expanded clonotypes in thyroid above 0.001 frequency also showed up in blood. A 13-signature model separated ophthalmopathy from stable hyperthyroidism, roughly 85% sensitivity, roughly 80% specificity. Ophthalmopathy progression was predicted with roughly 68% sensitivity and about 72% specificity.

The specimen sequenced was peripheral blood. The TCR comes from an adult man with Graves' ophthalmopathy.

The CDR3 DNA follows: TGTGGCAGCAGTGAAATCCGGGAAGAGCAGTACTTC. It specifies CGSSEIREEQYF. The chain uses TRBV2 and TRBJ2-7; a weak D match, TRBD2 (5 bases). CDR3 length: 12 amino acids. Germline-derived CDR1 and CDR2 are SNHLY and FYNNEI.